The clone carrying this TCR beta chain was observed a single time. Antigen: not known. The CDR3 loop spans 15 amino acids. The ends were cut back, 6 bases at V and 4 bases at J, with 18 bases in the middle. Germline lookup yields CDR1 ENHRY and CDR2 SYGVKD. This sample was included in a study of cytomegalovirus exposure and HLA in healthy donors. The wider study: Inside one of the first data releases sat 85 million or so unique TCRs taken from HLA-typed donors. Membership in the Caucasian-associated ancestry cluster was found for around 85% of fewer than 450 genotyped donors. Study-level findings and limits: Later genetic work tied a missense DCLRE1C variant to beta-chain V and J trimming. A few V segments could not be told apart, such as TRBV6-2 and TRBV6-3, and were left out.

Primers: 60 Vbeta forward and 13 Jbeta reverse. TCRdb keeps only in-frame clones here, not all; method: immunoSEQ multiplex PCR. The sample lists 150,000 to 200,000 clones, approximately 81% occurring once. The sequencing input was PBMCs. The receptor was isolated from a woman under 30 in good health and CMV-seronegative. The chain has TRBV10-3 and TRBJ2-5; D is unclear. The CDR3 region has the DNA TGTGCCATCAGCCCCTTCCTAGAGGTAGGAGAGACCCAGTACTTC. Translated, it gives CAISPFLEVGETQYF.